The 28 T cell receptor beta chains below were found in one sample sequenced in a study of blood T cell repertoires in COVID-19 (TCRdb year 2020). The library was made by the immunoSEQ multiplex PCR assay. TCRdb holds this immuneACCESS table with in-frame rearrangements only. Some clones are missing; in checked studies, unresolved V genes explain under half, and the rest has no known cause. For this sample the table gives approximately 250,000 clones, of which approximately 85% were detected only once. Jointly, the top ten make up 5% to 6.5% of the sample. The sample comprised peripheral blood. The source is a man aged 45 to 65 with COVID-19, enrolled during active disease.

The chain combines TRBV15 with TRBJ2-7; 8 bases are shared with TRBD1. V gave up 1 base and J gave up 3 bases; unmatched junction bases: 2. This CDR3 has 14 residues. Germline CDR1 and CDR2: LNHNV and YYDKDF (reference sequence). In DNA form, the CDR3 reads TGTGCCACCAGCAGAGGCGGACAGGGCTACGAGCAGTACTTC. Amino acid sequence: CATSRGGQGYEQYF. Using reference TRBV15 and TRBJ2-7 for the parts outside the CDR3, the full variable domain is DAMVIQNPRYQVTQFGKPVTLSCSQTLNHNVMYWYQQKSSQAPKLLFHYYDKDFNNEADTPDNFQSRRPNTSFCFLDIRSPGLGDTAMYLCATSRGGQGYEQYFGPGTRLTVT.

V and J are TRBV12-3 or TRBV12-4 and TRBJ2-6; D call uncertain. V was trimmed by 5 bases and J by 3 bases, leaving 5 bases between them. The CDR3 spans 13 residues. CDR3 DNA: TGTGCCAGCAGTCCCAGTGGGGCCAACGTCCTGACTTTC. Protein: CASSPSGANVLTF.

This clone was seen a single time. The chain combines TRBV10-3 with TRBJ2-1, with 7 bases lining up with TRBD2. The CDR3 runs 13 residues. Germline CDR1 and CDR2: ENHRY and SYGVKD. Germline trimming cut 8 bases from V and 0 bases from J; bases unmatched to any gene: 1. The CDR3 loop reads CAIWEGSYNEQFF. In nucleotides, the CDR3 is TGTGCCATCTGGGAGGGCTCCTACAATGAGCAGTTCTTC.

CDR3 region: CASSHGTVNQPQHF. The CDR3 bases are TGTGCCAGTAGTCACGGGACAGTCAATCAGCCCCAGCATTTT. The V gene is TRBV19, the J gene TRBJ1-5; 7 bases align to TRBD1. The V gene's germline CDR1 is LNHDA and CDR2 SQIVND (reference sequence). Trimming took 5 bases from V and 3 from J; bases not matched to a gene: 4. The CDR3 is 14 residues long.

The V gene is TRBV2, the J gene TRBJ2-3; D may be TRBD1 (6 bases). V was cut by 8 bases and J by 7 bases, with 19 bases left in between. CDR1 SNHLY and CDR2 FYNNEI come from the germline V gene. The CDR3 is 14 residues long. Written as DNA, the CDR3 is TGTGCCAGCGGAGGCAGGGGAGTTCTGAATACGCAGTATTTT. Amino acids: CASGGRGVLNTQYF.

The rearrangement links TRBV28 to TRBJ2-1; tentatively, D is TRBD2 (5 bases). This CDR3 region has 15 residues. Germline V gene lookup returns CDR1 MDHEN and CDR2 SYDVKM. The germline V and J ends were trimmed by 8 bases and 4 bases, with 18 bases remaining between them. DNA of the CDR3: TGTGCCAGCGACACAACTCAAACTAGATACAATGAGCAGTTCTTC. This sequence encodes CASDTTQTRYNEQFF.

The CDR3 bases are TGTGCCAGCTCACCGACAGGAGTAGGCAATCAGCCCCAGCATTTT. Amino acid sequence: CASSPTGVGNQPQHF. J is TRBJ1-5 and V is TRBV18; D perhaps matches TRBD1 (6 bases). Germline-derived CDR1 and CDR2 are KGHSH and LQKENI. This CDR3 has 15 amino acids. Deletions cut 3 bases from V and 2 bases from J, with 11 bases between.

This clone was seen a single time. The chain employs TRBV14 and TRBJ1-4, with a possible D match to TRBD1 (5 bases). V lost 4 bases and J 4 bases, leaving 13 bases between the germline ends. Looked up from germline, CDR1 is SGHDN and CDR2 is FVKESK. The CDR3 runs 15 residues. DNA of the CDR3: TGTGCCAGCAGCCGTACGACAGCAGTTAATGAAAAACTGTTTTTT. Protein product: CASSRTTAVNEKLFF.

J is TRBJ1-4 and V is TRBV5-1; D might be TRBD1 (6 bases). The V end lost 4 bases, the J end lost 12 bases, and 16 bases lay between the germline ends. The CDR3 extends over 13 amino acids. CDR1 SGHRS and CDR2 YFSETQ come from the germline V gene. CDR3 DNA sequence: TGCGCCAGCAGCCCGGGAGGACAGCCGGAACTGTTTTTT. Translating it yields CASSPGGQPELFF.

This chain's CDR3 is CATSVGTGANYGYTF. The CDR3, as DNA: TGTGCCACCAGTGTGGGGACAGGGGCTAACTATGGCTACACCTTC. The chain has TRBV24-1 and TRBJ1-2; 10 bases fit TRBD1. J gave up 0 bases and V 5 bases, and 2 bases lay outside the gene matches. Germline V gene data show CDR1 as KGHDR and CDR2 as SFDVKD. CDR3 length: 15 residues.

Many counts were recorded for this clone. The CDR3, as DNA: TGTGCCAGCAGCTTCTTACAGGGTGGGGGAAATAGAGACACTGAAGCTTTCTTT. Protein sequence: CASSFLQGGGNRDTEAFF. This chain uses TRBV13 with TRBJ1-1, with D perhaps matching TRBD1 (6 bases). This CDR3 is 18 amino acids long. Trimming shortened V by 3 bases and J by 3 bases, and 23 bases separated the two germline ends. The germline gives CDR1 PRHDT, CDR2 FYEKMQ (reference sequence).

The V call is TRBV27, the J call TRBJ2-2; a weak D match, TRBD1 (5 bases). Germline V gives CDR1 MNHEY, CDR2 SMNVEV (reference sequence). This CDR3 has 12 residues. Trimming removed 6 bases from V and 5 bases from J, with 7 bases in between. CDR3 residues: CASRKGTGELFF. In nucleotides, the CDR3 is TGTGCCAGCAGGAAGGGGACCGGGGAGCTGTTTTTT.

The CDR3 DNA follows: TGTGCCAGCAGCCAAGATGGCAGGGCCCAAGAGACCCAGTACTTC. Its translation is CASSQDGRAQETQYF. V and J are TRBV3-1 (or the pseudogene TRBV3-2) and TRBJ2-5; possibly TRBD1 for D (5 bases). Trimming pared 0 bases from V and 1 base from J, leaving 9 bases between. Germline assignment: CDR1 LGHDT and CDR2 YNNKEL (reference sequence). The CDR3 runs to 15 residues.

V usage is TRBV9 and J usage is TRBJ2-3; the match to TRBD1 covers 9 bases. The trim removed 1 base at V and 10 bases at J, leaving 16 bases unmatched. CDR1 and CDR2 (germline): SGDLS, YYNGEE. This CDR3 region has 17 residues. The CDR3 protein is CASSVQWTGALVGSQYF. CDR3 DNA sequence: TGTGCCAGCAGCGTACAGTGGACAGGGGCACTAGTCGGTTCGCAGTATTTT. The full variable domain, its missing parts supplied by reference TRBV9 and TRBJ2-3, is DSGVTQTPKHLITATGQRVTLRCSPRSGDLSVYWYQQSLDQGLQFLIQYYNGEERAKGNILERFSAQQFPDLHSELNLSSLELGDSALYFCASSVQWTGALVGSQYFGPGTRLTVL.

This chain links TRBV11-3 with TRBJ2-7, with TRBD1 matching 9 bases. Trimming at V came to 1 base and at J to 3 bases, leaving 4 bases not matched to a gene. The CDR3 is 15 residues long. From germline, CDR1 is SGHNT and CDR2 YENEEA. The CDR3 region has the DNA TGTGCCAGCAGCTTAGGTGGACAGGGGATCTACGAGCAGTACTTC. It yields the protein CASSLGGQGIYEQYF.

The rearrangement links TRBV6-1 to TRBJ1-4; 8 bases are a match to TRBD1. The CDR3 has 14 residues. Germline CDR1 is MNHNS and CDR2 is SASEGT. The ends lost 3 bases at V and 7 bases at J; junction bases unmatched: 4. CDR3: CASSDRGPLEKLFF. The CDR3 DNA reads as TGTGCCAGCAGTGACAGGGGGCCTCTTGAAAAACTGTTTTTT.

The chain recombines TRBV5-1 with TRBJ2-1; the match to TRBD2 covers 11 bases. Germline CDR1 and CDR2: SGHRS and YFSETQ. The CDR3 consists of 17 residues. The trim removed 2 bases at V and 4 bases at J, leaving 8 bases unmatched. CDR3 sequence (DNA): TGCGCCAGCAGCTTCTCTACTAGCGGGGGCCCTTACAATGAGCAGTTCTTC. The encoded protein is CASSFSTSGGPYNEQFF.

J is TRBJ1-2 and V is TRBV4-3; unclear D gene. V lost 0 bases to trimming and J lost 7 bases, with 18 bases between them. CDR1 is LGHNA, CDR2 YSLEER, per germline. The CDR3 totals 16 residues. The CDR3 nucleotides read TGCGCCAGCAGCCAAGATTTCGGCCGACTACCGGGTGGCTACACCTTC. This translates into CASSQDFGRLPGGYTF.

The V call is TRBV4-2, the J call TRBJ1-3; D is unclear. V was clipped by 3 bases and J by 0 bases, with 9 bases between them. This CDR3 region has 15 residues. CDR1 and CDR2 (germline): LGHNA, YNFKEQ. The CDR3 spells CASSHSTTSGNTIYF. In DNA form, the CDR3 reads TGTGCCAGCAGCCACTCGACAACCTCTGGAAACACCATATATTTT.

Concerning this clone itself: This CDR3 is also generated by other DNA sequences in the sample. CDR3 DNA: TGTGCCAGCAGCGTAGGGGACAGAATGAACACTGAAGCTTTCTTT. This codes for CASSVGDRMNTEAFF. The rearrangement uses TRBV9 and TRBJ1-1, with 7 bases aligning to TRBD1. Germline values: CDR1 SGDLS, CDR2 YYNGEE. Trimming at V came to 0 bases and at J to 0 bases, leaving 2 bases not matched to a gene. This CDR3 is 15 amino acids long.

V usage is TRBV5-4 and J usage is TRBJ2-5; 9 bases agree with TRBD1. V shed 4 bases, J shed 2 bases, and the junction held 6 bases outside the gene matches. This CDR3 region has 15 residues. Germline CDR1 is SGHNT and CDR2 is YYREEE (reference sequence). CDR3 sequence (DNA): TGTGCCAGCAGCAAGGACAGGGGATCTCAAGAGACCCAGTACTTC. It specifies CASSKDRGSQETQYF.

The V gene is TRBV6-5, the J gene TRBJ2-2; 12 bases are shared with TRBD2. J lost 8 bases, V lost 2 bases, and 3 bases had no gene match. Per the germline V gene, CDR1 is MNHEY and CDR2 is SVGAGI. The CDR3 is 15 residues long. CDR3 DNA: TGTGCCAGCAGTTACGGACTAGCGGGGTTGGGGGAGCTGTTTTTT. As protein: CASSYGLAGLGELFF.

This chain connects TRBV6-6 to TRBJ2-7, with D possibly matching TRBD1 (5 bases). The CDR3 loop spans 11 amino acids. V was cut by 6 bases and J by 6 bases, with 9 bases left in between. CDR1 is MNHNY and CDR2 is SVGAGI in the germline V gene (reference sequence). The CDR3 coding sequence is TGTGCCAGCAGCCCAGGGTTCGAGCAGTACTTC. Amino acid sequence: CASSPGFEQYF.

J is TRBJ1-1 and V is TRBV29-1; 7 nucleotides line up with TRBD1. CDR3 length: 13 amino acids. V lost 7 bases to trimming and J lost 1 base; unmatched junction nucleotides: 6. Germline values: CDR1 SQVTM, CDR2 ANQGSEA. CDR3 DNA sequence: TGCAGCGCTAGACAGGGTGGGAACACTGAAGCTTTCTTT. It codes for CSARQGGNTEAFF.

The chain joins TRBV10-1 to TRBJ2-7, with D maybe TRBD1 (5 bases). The CDR3 covers 15 residues. The germline CDR1 and CDR2 sequences are WNHNN and SYGVQD (reference sequence). Trimming took 3 bases from V and 2 from J, leaving 14 bases between them. The chain's CDR3 is CASSENGGQPYEQYF. In DNA, the CDR3 is TGCGCCAGCAGTGAAAATGGTGGACAACCCTACGAGCAGTACTTC.

The J gene is TRBJ1-6, the V gene TRBV7-9; 9 bases fit TRBD1. This CDR3 spans 15 amino acids. CDR1 and CDR2 (germline): SEHNR, FQNEAQ (reference sequence). V gave up 5 bases and J gave up 6 bases; unmatched junction bases: 5. The CDR3 reads CASSRTGQGNSPLHF. CDR3 DNA sequence: TGTGCCAGCAGCCGCACGGGACAGGGTAATTCACCCCTCCACTTT. The full variable domain, its missing parts supplied by reference TRBV7-9 and TRBJ1-6, is DTGVSQNPRHKITKRGQNVTFRCDPISEHNRLYWYRQTLGQGPEFLTYFQNEAQLEKSRLLSDRFSAERPKGSFSTLEIQRTEQGDSAMYLCASSRTGQGNSPLHFGNGTRLTVT.

The rearrangement uses TRBV19 and TRBJ1-1; weak D call: TRBD1 (5 bases). The V end was cut by 3 bases, the J end by 1 base, with 9 bases between. The CDR3 runs 14 residues. Germline V CDR1 and CDR2: LNHDA, SQIVND (reference sequence). The CDR3 bases are TGTGCCAGTAGTATGGCAGGACAGAACACTGAAGCTTTCTTT. Its protein product is CASSMAGQNTEAFF.

The V call is TRBV12-3 or TRBV12-4, the J call TRBJ1-2, with 10 bases identical to TRBD1. This CDR3 is 13 amino acids long. The V gene end was trimmed by 6 bases and the J gene end by 7 bases; junction bases not matched to a gene: 5. The CDR3 region has the DNA TGTGCCAGCAGCCACCGGGACAGGGGTGGCTACACCTTC. Translating gives CASSHRDRGGYTF.